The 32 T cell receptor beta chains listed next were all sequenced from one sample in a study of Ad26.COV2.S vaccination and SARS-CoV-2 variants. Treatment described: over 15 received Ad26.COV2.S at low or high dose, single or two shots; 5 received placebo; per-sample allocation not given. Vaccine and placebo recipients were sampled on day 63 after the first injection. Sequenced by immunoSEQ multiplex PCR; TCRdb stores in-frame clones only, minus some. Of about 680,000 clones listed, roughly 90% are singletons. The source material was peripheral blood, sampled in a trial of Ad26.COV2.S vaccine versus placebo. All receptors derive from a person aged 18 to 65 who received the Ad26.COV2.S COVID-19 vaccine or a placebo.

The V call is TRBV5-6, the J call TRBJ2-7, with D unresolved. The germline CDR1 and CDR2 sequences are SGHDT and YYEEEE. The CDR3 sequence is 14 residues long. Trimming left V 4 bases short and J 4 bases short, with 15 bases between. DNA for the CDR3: TGTGCCAGCAGCCCGCAGATCCGAGTATACGAGCAGTACTTC. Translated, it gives CASSPQIRVYEQYF. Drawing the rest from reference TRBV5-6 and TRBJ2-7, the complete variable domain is DAGVTQSPTHLIKTRGQQVTLRCSPKSGHDTVSWYQQALGQGPQFIFQYYEEEERQRGNFPDRFSGHQFPNYSSELNVNALLLGDSALYLCASSPQIRVYEQYFGPGTRLTVT.

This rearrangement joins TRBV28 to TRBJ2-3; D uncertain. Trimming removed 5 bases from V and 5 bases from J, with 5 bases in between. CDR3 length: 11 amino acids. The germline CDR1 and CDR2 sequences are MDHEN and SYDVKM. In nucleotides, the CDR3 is TGTGCCAGCAGTCAAGGAGATACGCAGTATTTT. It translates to CASSQGDTQYF.

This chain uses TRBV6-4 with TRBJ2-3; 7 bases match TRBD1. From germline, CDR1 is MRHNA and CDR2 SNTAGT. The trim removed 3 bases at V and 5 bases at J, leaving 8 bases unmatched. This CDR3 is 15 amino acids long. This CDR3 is CASSDPDRAGDTQYF. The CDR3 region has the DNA TGTGCCAGCAGTGATCCTGACAGGGCGGGAGATACGCAGTATTTT.

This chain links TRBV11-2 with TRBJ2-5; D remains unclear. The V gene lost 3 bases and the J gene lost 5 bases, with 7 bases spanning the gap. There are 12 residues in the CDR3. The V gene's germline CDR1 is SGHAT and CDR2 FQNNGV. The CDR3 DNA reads TGTGCCAGCAGCTTGTTTGGGGAGACCCAGTACTTC. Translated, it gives CASSLFGETQYF. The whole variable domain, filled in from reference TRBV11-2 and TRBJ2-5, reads EAGVAQSPRYKIIEKRQSVAFWCNPISGHATLYWYQQILGQGPKLLIQFQNNGVVDDSQLPKDRFSAERLKGVDSTLKIQPAKLEDSAVYLCASSLFGETQYFGPGTRLLVL.

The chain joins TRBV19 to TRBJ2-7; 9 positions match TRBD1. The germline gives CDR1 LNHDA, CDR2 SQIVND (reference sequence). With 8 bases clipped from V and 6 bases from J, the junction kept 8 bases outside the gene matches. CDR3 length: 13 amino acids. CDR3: CASVGQGAAEQYF. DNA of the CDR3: TGTGCCAGTGTGGGACAGGGAGCGGCCGAGCAGTACTTC.

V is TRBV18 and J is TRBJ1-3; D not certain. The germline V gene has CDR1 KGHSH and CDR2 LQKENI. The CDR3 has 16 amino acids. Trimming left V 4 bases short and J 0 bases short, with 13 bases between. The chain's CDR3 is CASSLLTLSSGNTIYF. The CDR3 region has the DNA TGTGCCAGCTCACTCCTGACACTCAGCTCTGGAAACACCATATATTTT.

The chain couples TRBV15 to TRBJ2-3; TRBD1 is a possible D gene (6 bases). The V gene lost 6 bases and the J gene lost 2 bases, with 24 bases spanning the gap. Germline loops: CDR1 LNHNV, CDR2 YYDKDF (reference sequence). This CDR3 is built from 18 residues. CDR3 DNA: TGTGCCACCAGTCCAGAGAAAGGTCGCGGACAGTTCACAGATACGCAGTATTTT. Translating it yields CATSPEKGRGQFTDTQYF.

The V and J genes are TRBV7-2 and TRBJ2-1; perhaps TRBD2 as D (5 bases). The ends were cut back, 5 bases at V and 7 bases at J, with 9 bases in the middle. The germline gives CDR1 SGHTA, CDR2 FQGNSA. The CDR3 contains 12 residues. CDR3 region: CASSQWENEQFF. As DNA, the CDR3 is TGTGCCAGCAGCCAGTGGGAGAATGAGCAGTTCTTC.

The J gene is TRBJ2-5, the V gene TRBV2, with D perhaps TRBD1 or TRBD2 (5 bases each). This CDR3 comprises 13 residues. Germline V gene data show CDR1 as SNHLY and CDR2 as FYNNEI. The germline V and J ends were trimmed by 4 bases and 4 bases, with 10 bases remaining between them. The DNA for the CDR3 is TGTGCCAGCAGTGGGGGGAACGGAGAGACCCAGTACTTC. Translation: CASSGGNGETQYF.

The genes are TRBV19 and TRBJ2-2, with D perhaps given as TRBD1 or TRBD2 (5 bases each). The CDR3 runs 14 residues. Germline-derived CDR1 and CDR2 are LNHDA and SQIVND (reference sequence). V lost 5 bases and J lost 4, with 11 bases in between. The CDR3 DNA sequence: TGTGCCAGTAGTGTTCGAGGGACCACCGGGGAGCTGTTTTTT. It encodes CASSVRGTTGELFF.

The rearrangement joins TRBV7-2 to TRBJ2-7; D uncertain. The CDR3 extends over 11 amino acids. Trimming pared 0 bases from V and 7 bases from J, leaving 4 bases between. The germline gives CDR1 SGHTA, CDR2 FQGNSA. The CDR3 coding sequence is TGTGCCAGCAGCTTAGCGGAGGAGCAGTACTTC. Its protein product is CASSLAEEQYF.

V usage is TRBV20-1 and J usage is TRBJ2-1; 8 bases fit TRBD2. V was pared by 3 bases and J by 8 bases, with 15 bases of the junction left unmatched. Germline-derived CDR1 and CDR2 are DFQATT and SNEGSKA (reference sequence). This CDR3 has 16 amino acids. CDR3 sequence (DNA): TGCAGTGCTAGTGTTCTTAGCGGGGTCGAGCTCTATGAGCAGTTCTTC. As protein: CSASVLSGVELYEQFF.

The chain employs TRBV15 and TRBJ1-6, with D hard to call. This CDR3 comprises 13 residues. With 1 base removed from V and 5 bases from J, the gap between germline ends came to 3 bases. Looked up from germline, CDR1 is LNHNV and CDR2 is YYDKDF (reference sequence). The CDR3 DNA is TGTGCCACCAGCAGAGCCCATAATTCACCCCTCCACTTT. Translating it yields CATSRAHNSPLHF.

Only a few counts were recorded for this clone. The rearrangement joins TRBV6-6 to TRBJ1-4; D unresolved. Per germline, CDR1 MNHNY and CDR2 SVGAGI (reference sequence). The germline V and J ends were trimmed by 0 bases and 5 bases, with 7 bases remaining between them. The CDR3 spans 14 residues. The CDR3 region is CASSYSTVNEKLFF. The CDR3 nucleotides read TGTGCCAGCAGTTACTCTACAGTCAATGAAAAACTGTTTTTT.

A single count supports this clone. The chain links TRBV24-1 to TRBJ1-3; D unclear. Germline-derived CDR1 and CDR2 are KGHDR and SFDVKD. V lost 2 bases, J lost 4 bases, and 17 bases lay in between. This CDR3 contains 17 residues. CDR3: CATSDSPLGPRGNTIYF. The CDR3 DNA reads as TGTGCCACCAGTGATTCCCCACTCGGCCCGCGAGGAAACACCATATATTTT.

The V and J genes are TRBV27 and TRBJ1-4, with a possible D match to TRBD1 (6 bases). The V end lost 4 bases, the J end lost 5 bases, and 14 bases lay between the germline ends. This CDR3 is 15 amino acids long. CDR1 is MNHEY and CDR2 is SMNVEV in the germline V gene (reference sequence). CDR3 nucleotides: TGTGCCAGCAGTTCTAAAGCAGGGGAGAATGAAAAACTGTTTTTT. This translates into CASSSKAGENEKLFF.

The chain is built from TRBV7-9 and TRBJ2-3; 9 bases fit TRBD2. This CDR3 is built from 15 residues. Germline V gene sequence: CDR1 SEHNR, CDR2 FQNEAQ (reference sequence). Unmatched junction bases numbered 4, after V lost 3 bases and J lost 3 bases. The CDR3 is CASSLETSGTDTQYF. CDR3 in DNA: TGTGCCAGCAGCTTGGAGACTAGCGGTACAGATACGCAGTATTTT. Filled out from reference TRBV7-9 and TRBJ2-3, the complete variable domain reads DTGVSQNPRHKITKRGQNVTFRCDPISEHNRLYWYRQTLGQGPEFLTYFQNEAQLEKSRLLSDRFSAERPKGSFSTLEIQRTEQGDSAMYLCASSLETSGTDTQYFGPGTRLTVL.

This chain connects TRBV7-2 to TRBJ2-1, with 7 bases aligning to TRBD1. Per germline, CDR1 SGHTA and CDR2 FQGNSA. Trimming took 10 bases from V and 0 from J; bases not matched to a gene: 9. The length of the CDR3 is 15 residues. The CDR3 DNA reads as TGTGCCACCAGAAAAGGGGACAGCTCCTACAATGAGCAGTTCTTC. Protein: CATRKGDSSYNEQFF.

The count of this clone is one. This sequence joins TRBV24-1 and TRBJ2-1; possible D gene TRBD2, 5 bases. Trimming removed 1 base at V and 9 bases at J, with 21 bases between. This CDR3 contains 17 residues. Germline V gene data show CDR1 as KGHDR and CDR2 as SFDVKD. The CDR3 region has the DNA TGTGCCACCAGTGATTTCGGCGGGTCCACCAGCACGAGTGAGCAGTTCTTC. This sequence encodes CATSDFGGSTSTSEQFF.

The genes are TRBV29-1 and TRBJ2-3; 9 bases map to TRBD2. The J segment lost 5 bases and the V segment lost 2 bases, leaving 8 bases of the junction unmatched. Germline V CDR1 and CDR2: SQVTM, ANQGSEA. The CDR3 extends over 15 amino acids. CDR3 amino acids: CSVERSSGGIDTQYF. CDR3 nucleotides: TGCAGCGTTGAAAGGAGTAGCGGGGGAATAGATACGCAGTATTTT.

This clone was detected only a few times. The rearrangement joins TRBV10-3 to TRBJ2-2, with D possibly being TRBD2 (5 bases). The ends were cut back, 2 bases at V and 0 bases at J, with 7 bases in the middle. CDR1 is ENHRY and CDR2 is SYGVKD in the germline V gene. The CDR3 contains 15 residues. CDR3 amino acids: CAISEGLPNTGELFF. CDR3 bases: TGTGCCATCAGTGAGGGACTCCCGAACACCGGGGAGCTGTTTTTT.

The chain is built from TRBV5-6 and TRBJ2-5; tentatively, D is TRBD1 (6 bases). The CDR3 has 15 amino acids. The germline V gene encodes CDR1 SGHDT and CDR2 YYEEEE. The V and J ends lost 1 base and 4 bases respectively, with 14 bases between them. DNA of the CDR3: TGTGCCAGCAGCTTGTACACAGGGTCCTCAGAGACCCAGTACTTC. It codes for CASSLYTGSSETQYF.

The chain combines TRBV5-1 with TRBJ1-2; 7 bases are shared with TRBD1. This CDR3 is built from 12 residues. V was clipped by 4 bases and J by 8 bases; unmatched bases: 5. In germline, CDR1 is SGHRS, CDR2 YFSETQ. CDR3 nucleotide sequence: TGCGCCAGCAGCCCCGACAGGGTCGGCTACACCTTC. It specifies CASSPDRVGYTF.

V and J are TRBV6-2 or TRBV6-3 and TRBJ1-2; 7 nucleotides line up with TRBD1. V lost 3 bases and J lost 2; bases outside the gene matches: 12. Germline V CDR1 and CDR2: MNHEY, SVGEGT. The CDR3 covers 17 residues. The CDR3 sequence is CASSYGVQPGGNYGYTF. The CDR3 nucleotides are TGTGCCAGCAGTTATGGGGTACAACCAGGGGGGAACTATGGCTACACCTTC.

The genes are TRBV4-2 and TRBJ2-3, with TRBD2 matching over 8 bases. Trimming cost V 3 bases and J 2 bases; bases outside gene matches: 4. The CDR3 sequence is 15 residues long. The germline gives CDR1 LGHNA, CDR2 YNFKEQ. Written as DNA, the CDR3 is TGTGCCAGCAGCCAGCGGGGGGAACCCACAGATACGCAGTATTTT. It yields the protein CASSQRGEPTDTQYF.

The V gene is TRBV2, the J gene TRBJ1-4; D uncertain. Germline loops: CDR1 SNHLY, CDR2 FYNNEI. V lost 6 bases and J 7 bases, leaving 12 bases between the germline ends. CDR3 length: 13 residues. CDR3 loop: CASSWQLGEKLFF. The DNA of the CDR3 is TGTGCCAGCAGCTGGCAACTTGGTGAAAAACTGTTTTTT.

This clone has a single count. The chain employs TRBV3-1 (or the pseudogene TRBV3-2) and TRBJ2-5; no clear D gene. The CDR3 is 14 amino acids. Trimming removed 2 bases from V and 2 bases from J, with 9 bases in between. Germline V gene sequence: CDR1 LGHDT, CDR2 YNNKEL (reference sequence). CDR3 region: CASSQMEPQETQYF. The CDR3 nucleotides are TGTGCCAGCAGCCAAATGGAGCCACAAGAGACCCAGTACTTC.

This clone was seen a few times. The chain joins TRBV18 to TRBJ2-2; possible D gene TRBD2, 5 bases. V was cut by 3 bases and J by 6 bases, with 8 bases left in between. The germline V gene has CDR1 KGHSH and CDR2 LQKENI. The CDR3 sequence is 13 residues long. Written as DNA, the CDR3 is TGTGCCAGCTCACCCGCGCGGGCCGGGGAGCTGTTTTTT. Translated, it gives CASSPARAGELFF.

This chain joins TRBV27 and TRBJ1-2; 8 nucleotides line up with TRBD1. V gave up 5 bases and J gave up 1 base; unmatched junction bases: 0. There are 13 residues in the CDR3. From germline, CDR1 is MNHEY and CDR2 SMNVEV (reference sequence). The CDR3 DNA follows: TGTGCCAGCAGTACAGGGGGTAACTATGGCTACACCTTC. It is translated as CASSTGGNYGYTF.

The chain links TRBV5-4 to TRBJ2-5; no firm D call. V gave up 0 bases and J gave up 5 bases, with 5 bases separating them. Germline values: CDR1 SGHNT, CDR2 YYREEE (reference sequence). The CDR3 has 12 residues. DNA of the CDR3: TGTGCCAGCAGCTTGGGTCCCGAGACCCAGTACTTC. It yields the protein CASSLGPETQYF.

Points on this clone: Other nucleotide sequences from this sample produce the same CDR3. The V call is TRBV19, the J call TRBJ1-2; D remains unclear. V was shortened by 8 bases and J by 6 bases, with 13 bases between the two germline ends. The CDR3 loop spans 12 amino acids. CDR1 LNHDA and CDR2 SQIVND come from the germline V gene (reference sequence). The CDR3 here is CASRRREDGYTF. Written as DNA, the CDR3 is TGTGCCAGTCGTCGACGGGAGGATGGCTACACCTTC.

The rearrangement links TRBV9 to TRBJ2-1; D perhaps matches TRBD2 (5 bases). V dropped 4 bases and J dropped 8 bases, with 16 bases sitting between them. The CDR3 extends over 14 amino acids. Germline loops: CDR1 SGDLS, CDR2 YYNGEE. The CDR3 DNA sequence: TGTGCCAGCAGCACCACTAGTCTGGTGGATGAGCAGTTCTTC. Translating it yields CASSTTSLVDEQFF.